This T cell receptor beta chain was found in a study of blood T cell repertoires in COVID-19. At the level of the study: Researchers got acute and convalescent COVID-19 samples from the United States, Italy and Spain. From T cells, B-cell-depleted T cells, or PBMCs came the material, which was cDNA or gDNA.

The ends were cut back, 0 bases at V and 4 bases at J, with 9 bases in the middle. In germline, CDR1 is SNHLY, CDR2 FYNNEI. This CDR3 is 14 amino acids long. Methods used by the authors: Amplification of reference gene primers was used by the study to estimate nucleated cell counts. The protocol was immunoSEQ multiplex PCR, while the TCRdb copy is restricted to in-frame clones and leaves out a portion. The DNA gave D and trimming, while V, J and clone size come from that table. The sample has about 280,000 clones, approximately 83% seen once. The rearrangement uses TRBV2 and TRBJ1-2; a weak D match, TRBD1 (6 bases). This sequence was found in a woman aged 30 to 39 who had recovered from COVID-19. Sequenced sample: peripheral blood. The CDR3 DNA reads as TGTGCCAGCAGTGAAGCCGGACAGAGCTATGGCTACACCTTC. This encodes CASSEAGQSYGYTF.